The clone carrying this TCR beta chain was counted only a few times. Its antigen is undetermined. The authors sequenced patients whose flow cytometry had shown CD8+CD57+ cell expansion. Prior therapy had not been administered to any patient at the time of blood sampling. This record belongs to a study of CD8+CD57+ T cells in acquired aplastic anemia. Background on the study: Sorted CD4+ and CD8+ cells gave a mean 3.2 ug DNA, range about 0.19 to 27.4 ug. General study results and limits: About 29 CD8+ CDR3 sequences occurred in both the patients and the controls.

CDR1 is MGHRA and CDR2 is YSYEKL in the germline V gene. Trimming removed 0 bases from V and 3 bases from J; junction bases left unmatched: 3. The CDR3 is made up of 15 amino acids. Genomic DNA, serving as template, underwent TCR beta VDJ and CDR3 profiling. TCRdb re-called the reads through MiXCR, storing one row per CDR3 protein. The sample shows about 200,000 distinct CDR3 sequences, 65% of them seen only once. The rearrangement joins TRBV4-1 to TRBJ2-7, with 9 bases aligning to TRBD2. The sequencing sample was made of sorted CD4+, CD8+, or CD8+CD57+ T cells (not recorded which) from PBMCs. The receptor was derived from a human donor with aplastic anemia. This CDR3 is CASSQDRAGGYEQYF. The CDR3 DNA is TGCGCCAGCAGCCAAGATAGAGCGGGAGGCTACGAGCAGTACTTC.